Following are 30 T cell receptor beta chains from one sample sequenced in a study of cytomegalovirus exposure and HLA in healthy donors. 60 Vbeta and 13 Jbeta primers were used in PCR. Data came from immunoSEQ multiplex PCR; TCRdb stores just in-frame clones and leaves some out. The table lists over 55,000 clones, about 90% of them singletons. The specimen was PBMCs. Receptors originate from a man younger than 35 in good health and CMV-seronegative.

V is TRBV29-1 and J is TRBJ2-1; a weak D match, TRBD1 (6 bases). Germline CDR1 reads SQVTM; CDR2 reads ANQGSEA. The germline V and J ends were trimmed by 5 bases and 0 bases, with 14 bases remaining between them. This CDR3 spans 15 amino acids. CDR3 DNA sequence: TGCAGCGTTCCGGACAGTTCCAGCTCCTACAATGAGCAGTTCTTC. Protein product: CSVPDSSSSYNEQFF.

This sequence joins TRBV6-1 and TRBJ1-1; 10 nucleotides agree with TRBD1. Losses at the gene ends were 11 bases for V and 7 bases for J; bases not matched to a gene: 4. This CDR3 region has 11 residues. From germline, CDR1 is MNHNS and CDR2 SASEGT. CDR3 bases: TGTGCCGCCCGGGACAGGGGTGAAGCTTTCTTT. This sequence encodes CAARDRGEAFF.

This clone was seen more than once but under ten times. The chain links TRBV6-1 to TRBJ1-4; no clear D gene. The CDR3 loop spans 17 amino acids. The V gene's germline CDR1 is MNHNS and CDR2 SASEGT. V lost 6 bases to trimming and J lost 0 bases, with 17 bases between them. CDR3 sequence: CASSEPPSTATNEKLFF. CDR3 sequence (DNA): TGTGCCAGCAGCGAACCCCCGAGCACTGCAACTAATGAAAAACTGTTTTTT.

V is TRBV9 and J is TRBJ2-5; D is possibly TRBD1 (6 bases). The CDR3 is made up of 14 amino acids. Germline values: CDR1 SGDLS, CDR2 YYNGEE. The V end lost 4 bases, the J end lost 3 bases, and 13 bases lay between the germline ends. This chain's CDR3 is CASSWGPGEETQYF. CDR3 nucleotide sequence: TGTGCCAGCAGCTGGGGCCCAGGGGAAGAGACCCAGTACTTC.

The CDR3 DNA sequence: TGTGCCACCAGCAGAGATCTAGCCGGGGAGCTGTTTTTT. Protein product: CATSRDLAGELFF. J is TRBJ2-2 and V is TRBV15; D is unclear. Germline CDR1 and CDR2: LNHNV and YYDKDF (reference sequence). Deletions cut 0 bases from V and 6 bases from J, with 5 bases between. The CDR3 loop spans 13 amino acids.

The CDR3 region is CASSPYRDSRNEQFF. The CDR3 bases are TGTGCCAGCAGCCCCTACCGGGACAGCCGTAATGAGCAGTTCTTC. J is TRBJ2-1 and V is TRBV7-2, with TRBD1 identical over 7 bases. J gave up 7 bases and V 5 bases, and 11 bases lay outside the gene matches. This CDR3 region has 15 residues. Germline V CDR1 and CDR2: SGHTA, FQGNSA.

For the CDR3, the DNA is TGTGCCAGCACCACAGGGGCCAACACTGAAGCTTTCTTT. Its translation: CASTTGANTEAFF. The chain uses TRBV7-9 and TRBJ1-1; 7 nucleotides align to TRBD1. The CDR3 extends over 13 amino acids. V shed 7 bases and J 2 bases; nucleotides not matched to a gene: 4. Per the germline V gene, CDR1 is SEHNR and CDR2 is FQNEAQ (reference sequence). The full variable domain, in which reference TRBV7-9 and TRBJ1-1 provide the parts outside the CDR3, is DTGVSQNPRHKITKRGQNVTFRCDPISEHNRLYWYRQTLGQGPEFLTYFQNEAQLEKSRLLSDRFSAERPKGSFSTLEIQRTEQGDSAMYLCASTTGANTEAFFGQGTRLTVV.

The V call is TRBV4-1, the J call TRBJ1-1; D not certain. The CDR3 covers 12 residues. The V gene lost 2 bases and the J gene lost 5 bases, with 6 bases spanning the gap. The germline V gene has CDR1 MGHRA and CDR2 YSYEKL. CDR3 DNA sequence: TGCGCCAGCAGCCAACGAGGTACTGAAGCTTTCTTT. Translated, it gives CASSQRGTEAFF.

The CDR3 spells CASSPLESGGPPADTQYF. Here the CDR3 DNA reads TGTGCCAGCAGCCCCCTAGAGAGCGGGGGGCCCCCCGCAGATACGCAGTATTTT. The chain has TRBV11-3 and TRBJ2-3, with TRBD2 identical over 9 bases. There are 18 residues in the CDR3. Germline V gene data show CDR1 as SGHNT and CDR2 as YENEEA. With 5 bases clipped from V and 4 bases from J, the junction kept 16 bases outside the gene matches.

This clone appeared a single time. This sequence joins TRBV30 and TRBJ1-2; the D gene is possibly TRBD1 (6 bases). With 2 bases removed from V and 8 bases from J, the gap between germline ends came to 12 bases. This CDR3 is 12 amino acids long. Germline V gives CDR1 GTSNPN, CDR2 SVGIG (reference sequence). CDR3 region: CAWSYLQGGYTF. The CDR3 DNA reads as TGTGCCTGGAGTTACCTTCAGGGGGGCTACACCTTC.

The sample holds a few counts of this clone. This chain connects TRBV4-1 to TRBJ2-2; TRBD1 might be the D (5 bases). Between the trimmed V and J ends, which lost 0 bases and 6 bases, there was a span of 5 bases. The CDR3 totals 13 residues. Germline lookup yields CDR1 MGHRA and CDR2 YSYEKL. The CDR3 loop reads CASSQEGPGELFF. CDR3 nucleotide sequence: TGCGCCAGCAGCCAAGAGGGGCCCGGGGAGCTGTTTTTT.

This chain links TRBV7-9 with TRBJ2-5, with D possibly being TRBD1 (6 bases). The germline gives CDR1 SEHNR, CDR2 FQNEAQ (reference sequence). The V end lost 1 base, the J end lost 2 bases, and 17 bases lay between the germline ends. This CDR3 has 17 residues. The CDR3 DNA follows: TGTGCCAGCAGCTTAGGGCCAGGGGCGCCCGATCAAGAGACCCAGTACTTC. This encodes CASSLGPGAPDQETQYF.

The chain links TRBV6-1 to TRBJ2-2, with 7 bases fitting TRBD1. CDR3 size: 13 residues. Losses at the gene ends were 8 bases for V and 2 bases for J; bases not matched to a gene: 2. The germline gives CDR1 MNHNS, CDR2 SASEGT. The CDR3 region is CASRGGNTGELFF. Here the CDR3 DNA reads TGTGCCAGCCGAGGGGGCAACACCGGGGAGCTGTTTTTT.

V and J are TRBV11-2 and TRBJ2-5; 7 nucleotides match TRBD2. The CDR3 runs 14 residues. The germline CDR1 and CDR2 sequences are SGHAT and FQNNGV. The ends lost 1 base at V and 3 bases at J; junction bases unmatched: 2. The chain's CDR3 is CASSLVTSKETQYF. The CDR3, as DNA: TGTGCCAGCAGCTTAGTGACTAGCAAAGAGACCCAGTACTTC.

J is TRBJ2-7 and V is TRBV7-2, with 7 positions matching TRBD2. V was pared by 3 bases and J by 3 bases, with 2 bases of the junction left unmatched. From germline, CDR1 is SGHTA and CDR2 FQGNSA. The CDR3 loop spans 13 amino acids. The CDR3 DNA sequence: TGTGCCAGCAGCTTCGGCGGGGGCTACGAGCAGTACTTC. Amino acid sequence: CASSFGGGYEQYF.

This clone was seen once. J is TRBJ1-1 and V is TRBV6-5; the D is unclear. Deletions cut 0 bases from V and 1 base from J, with 12 bases between. The CDR3 is 16 amino acids. Per germline, CDR1 MNHEY and CDR2 SVGAGI. In DNA, the CDR3 is TGTGCCAGCAGTTACTCTCATCTCCAGGCGAACACTGAAGCTTTCTTT. Protein product: CASSYSHLQANTEAFF.

CDR3 nucleotide sequence: TGTGCCAGCAGTAGCGGGGGGGGCTCTGGGGCCAACGTCCTGACTTTC. This gives the protein CASSSGGGSGANVLTF. The chain couples TRBV2 to TRBJ2-6, with 10 bases lining up with TRBD2. This CDR3 has 16 residues. From germline, CDR1 is SNHLY and CDR2 FYNNEI. V dropped 5 bases and J dropped 0; count of bases not matched to a gene: 1.

This rearrangement joins TRBV19 to TRBJ1-2; D is ambiguous. Per the germline V gene, CDR1 is LNHDA and CDR2 is SQIVND (reference sequence). This CDR3 has 14 amino acids. Trimming shortened V by 3 bases and J by 8 bases, and 16 bases separated the two germline ends. CDR3 region: CASSMREIGVGYTF. The CDR3 DNA follows: TGTGCCAGTAGTATGCGGGAAATCGGTGTCGGCTACACCTTC.

This clone was detected only a few times. The V and J genes are TRBV5-1 and TRBJ1-1; D ambiguous. This CDR3 spans 14 amino acids. Trimming took 4 bases from V and 0 from J, leaving 10 bases between them. CDR1 and CDR2 (germline): SGHRS, YFSETQ. The CDR3 DNA reads TGCGCCAGCAGCGGAGGACTCATGAACACTGAAGCTTTCTTT. Translated: CASSGGLMNTEAFF. The full variable domain, completed using reference TRBV5-1 and TRBJ1-1, is KAGVTQTPRYLIKTRGQQVTLSCSPISGHRSVSWYQQTPGQGLQFLFEYFSETQRNKGNFPGRFSGRQFSNSRSEMNVSTLELGDSALYLCASSGGLMNTEAFFGQGTRLTVV.

This sequence joins TRBV10-3 and TRBJ2-7, with TRBD2 matching 9 bases. V trimming: 9 bases; J trimming: 2 bases; junction bases outside the gene matches: 8. The CDR3 consists of 14 residues. The germline V gene has CDR1 ENHRY and CDR2 SYGVKD. CDR3 loop: CAIRSGGRTYEQYF. CDR3 nucleotides: TGTGCCATACGGAGCGGGGGGAGGACCTACGAGCAGTACTTC.

This chain uses TRBV6-5 with TRBJ1-1, with TRBD1 matching 9 bases. Trimming took 8 bases from V and 7 from J; bases not matched to a gene: 8. The CDR3 spans 13 residues. The V gene's germline CDR1 is MNHEY and CDR2 SVGAGI. This chain's CDR3 is CASFDRGNVEAFF. The CDR3 region has the DNA TGTGCCAGCTTTGACAGGGGGAATGTTGAAGCTTTCTTT.

The rearrangement links TRBV5-1 to TRBJ2-3, with a weak D call TRBD1 (6 bases). Germline CDR1 SGHRS, CDR2 YFSETQ. The CDR3 contains 17 residues. V was cut by 5 bases and J by 2 bases, with 21 bases left in between. The CDR3 sequence is CASRGDKETPATDTQYF. Here the CDR3 DNA reads TGCGCCAGCAGAGGGGACAAGGAGACCCCTGCCACAGATACGCAGTATTTT.

The chain carries TRBV6-6 and TRBJ1-1; D is possibly TRBD1 (5 bases). The CDR3 has 14 amino acids. Looked up from germline, CDR1 is MNHNY and CDR2 is SVGAGI (reference sequence). V dropped 2 bases and J dropped 4 bases, with 11 bases sitting between them. CDR3 bases: TGTGCCAGCAGTTACGGGGGGGGAAGCACTGAAGCTTTCTTT. Encoded protein: CASSYGGGSTEAFF.

The chain carries TRBV5-1 and TRBJ2-1; D remains ambiguous. Germline V gene lookup returns CDR1 SGHRS and CDR2 YFSETQ. The CDR3 covers 14 residues. Trimming shortened V by 2 bases and J by 2 bases, and 8 bases separated the two germline ends. The CDR3 is CASSLSGPYNEQFF. The CDR3 DNA reads as TGCGCCAGCAGCTTATCTGGGCCCTACAATGAGCAGTTCTTC.

The chain recombines TRBV28 with TRBJ2-5, with TRBD1 matching over 7 bases. From germline, CDR1 is MDHEN and CDR2 SYDVKM. V lost 11 bases, J lost 5 bases, and 11 bases stayed unmatched. The CDR3 loop spans 13 amino acids. In nucleotides, the CDR3 is TGTGCCGTCTCGGACAGGTTTATCGAGACCCAGTACTTC. Translation gives CAVSDRFIETQYF.

The gene calls are TRBV4-1 and TRBJ1-6; 10 bases are a match to TRBD1. V was pared by 1 base and J by 8 bases, with 14 bases of the junction left unmatched. The CDR3 runs 19 residues. Per germline, CDR1 MGHRA and CDR2 YSYEKL. CDR3 in amino acids: CASSQVSGTGTGEDSPLHF. In nucleotides, the CDR3 is TGCGCCAGCAGCCAAGTCTCGGGAACCGGGACAGGGGAGGATTCACCCCTCCACTTT.

The CDR3 nucleotides read TGTGCCAGCAGCGACGGGACAGGGAAAGAGACCCAGTACTTC. Its protein is CASSDGTGKETQYF. The J gene is TRBJ2-5, the V gene TRBV5-6, with TRBD1 identical over 9 bases. The CDR3 is 14 residues long. Germline CDR1 is SGHDT and CDR2 is YYEEEE. Trimming at V came to 4 bases and at J to 3 bases, leaving 4 bases not matched to a gene.

The CDR3 loop is CASSLKDMEGYTF. CDR3 bases: TGTGCCAGCAGCTTGAAAGACATGGAAGGCTACACCTTC. V usage is TRBV5-8 and J usage is TRBJ1-2; D is unclear. The CDR3 has 13 amino acids. The V end was cut by 1 base, the J end by 8 bases, with 12 bases between. Per the germline V gene, CDR1 is SGHTS and CDR2 is YDEGEE.

This chain links TRBV6-5 with TRBJ1-5, with D hard to call. The CDR3 is 14 amino acids. Deletions cut 2 bases from V and 9 bases from J, with 14 bases between. Germline CDR1 is MNHEY and CDR2 is SVGAGI. CDR3 residues: CASSYRGLNGPQHF. The DNA for the CDR3 is TGTGCCAGCAGTTACAGAGGGCTTAACGGGCCCCAGCATTTT.

The gene calls are TRBV7-6 and TRBJ2-5; tentatively, D is TRBD1 (6 bases). Between the trimmed V and J ends, which lost 5 bases and 2 bases, there was a span of 9 bases. This CDR3 has 13 residues. Germline lookup yields CDR1 SGHVS and CDR2 FNYEAQ. CDR3 coding DNA: TGTGCCAGCAGCGCCGACAGGCAAGAGACCCAGTACTTC. Translating it yields CASSADRQETQYF.